Each of the 7 T cell receptor beta chains below was sequenced from the same sample in a study of shared clonotypes between healthy human individuals (dated by TCRdb to about 2020). Libraries were made using the immunoSEQ multiplex PCR assay. In TCRdb, the immuneACCESS table is reduced to in-frame sequences with V and J assigned. These tables do not hold every clone; where another copy was compared, an unresolved V gene accounts for under half, and the others remain unexplained. The sample table records 450,000 to 500,000 clones; 79% of these occur just once. Around 12% of the sample comes from the top ten. Specimen: PBMCs. Every receptor here comes from a woman in her 40s in good health. Some clones in this sample may be carry-over from other donors' samples.

The chain combines TRBV6-6 with TRBJ2-3; tentative D call: TRBD1 (5 bases). This CDR3 is 12 amino acids long. The germline V gene encodes CDR1 MNHNY and CDR2 SVGAGI (reference sequence). Trimming left V 7 bases short and J 4 bases short, with 9 bases between. The CDR3 reads CASKQGADTQYF. The CDR3 nucleotides are TGTGCCAGCAAACAAGGGGCAGATACGCAGTATTTT.

V gene TRBV5-5 combines with J gene TRBJ1-4, with no clear D. The CDR3 runs 14 residues. Trimming removed 0 bases from V and 7 bases from J, with 10 bases in between. Per germline, CDR1 SGHKS and CDR2 YYEKEE (reference sequence). The DNA for the CDR3 is TGTGCCAGCAGCTTGGTGGATTGGGGTGAAAAACTGTTTTTT. Translated: CASSLVDWGEKLFF.

J is TRBJ1-4 and V is TRBV28; 7 bases are shared with TRBD1. Germline CDR1 and CDR2: MDHEN and SYDVKM. This CDR3 spans 16 amino acids. Trimming took 3 bases from V and 4 from J; bases not matched to a gene: 8. In DNA form, the CDR3 reads TGTGCCAGCAGTTTTCAACAGGGGCTCAATAATGAAAAACTGTTTTTT. The encoded protein is CASSFQQGLNNEKLFF. The full variable domain, its missing parts supplied by reference TRBV28 and TRBJ1-4, is DVKVTQSSRYLVKRTGEKVFLECVQDMDHENMFWYRQDPGLGLRLIYFSYDVKMKEKGDIPEGYSVSREKKERFSLILESASTNQTSMYLCASSFQQGLNNEKLFFGSGTQLSVL.

This rearrangement joins TRBV5-4 to TRBJ2-1; 7 bases agree with TRBD2. Germline V gene sequence: CDR1 SGHNT, CDR2 YYREEE (reference sequence). V was clipped by 0 bases and J by 9 bases; unmatched bases: 12. This CDR3 is 16 amino acids long. For the CDR3, the DNA is TGTGCCAGCAGCTTGGAAGGGCCGGGAGGTAGAGGTGAGCAGTTCTTC. Translated: CASSLEGPGGRGEQFF.

The chain links TRBV6-6 to TRBJ1-1, with D unresolved. CDR3 size: 14 residues. Germline V gene lookup returns CDR1 MNHNY and CDR2 SVGAGI (reference sequence). The CDR3, as DNA: TGTGGTTCTTTAGAGGGCCTTATGAACACTGAAGCTTTCTTT. This gives the protein CGSLEGLMNTEAFF.

This clone was found a few times. V and J are TRBV29-1 and TRBJ1-1; maybe TRBD1 (5 bases). The CDR3 sequence is 13 residues long. V lost 2 bases, J lost 5 bases, and 12 bases lay in between. Per the germline V gene, CDR1 is SQVTM and CDR2 is ANQGSEA. The CDR3 sequence is CSVERGRGTEAFF. The CDR3 DNA follows: TGCAGCGTTGAACGGGGAAGGGGAACTGAAGCTTTCTTT.

The chain employs TRBV2 and TRBJ2-7; 7 bases are a match to TRBD2. The CDR3 spans 15 residues. J was trimmed by 3 bases and V by 2 bases; bases with no gene match: 7. Germline values: CDR1 SNHLY, CDR2 FYNNEI. CDR3 sequence reads: CASSESRGRVYEQYF. In DNA form, the CDR3 reads TGTGCCAGCAGTGAATCTCGCGGGAGAGTCTACGAGCAGTACTTC.